This TCR beta chain was sequenced for a study of spatial heterogeneity in lung cancer. Study background: Alpha-chain sequences were detected in numbers that were consistently lower than beta-chain sequences.

A unique molecular identifier was attached to every TCR cDNA molecule. Each CDR3 protein gets one entry after TCRdb re-called the 5' RACE reads with MiXCR. The table includes 10,000 to 15,000 distinct CDR3 sequences, 6.2% detected once. This clonotype is labeled as medium-sized (0.01 to 0.1%). This CDR3 spans 15 amino acids. The V end was cut by 9 bases, the J end by 5 bases, with 22 bases between. The germline V gene encodes CDR1 LNHNV and CDR2 YYDKDF (reference sequence). Time point in this sample: sample taken at primary tumor resection. Unsorted whole RNA from tumor, nontumor lung or frozen PBMC underwent sequencing.

The J gene is TRBJ1-2, the V gene TRBV15; a possible D gene is TRBD1 (5 bases). The TCR comes from a male donor with early-stage non-small cell lung cancer. The material sequenced was normal lung tissue next to the tumor, taken at surgery. The CDR3 DNA reads TGTGCCACACGACTGAGTGGGGGAGGGGATTATGGCTACACCTTC. It is translated as CATRLSGGGDYGYTF.